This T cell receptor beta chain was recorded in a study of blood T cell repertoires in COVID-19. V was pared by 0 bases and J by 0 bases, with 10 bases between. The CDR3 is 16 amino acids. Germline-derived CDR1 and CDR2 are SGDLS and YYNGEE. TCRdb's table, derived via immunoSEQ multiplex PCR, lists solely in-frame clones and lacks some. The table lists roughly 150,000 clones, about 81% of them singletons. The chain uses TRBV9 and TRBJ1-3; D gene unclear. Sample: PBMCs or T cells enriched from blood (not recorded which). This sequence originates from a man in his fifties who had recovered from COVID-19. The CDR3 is CASSVGGVISGNTIYF. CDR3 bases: TGTGCCAGCAGCGTAGGTGGAGTCATCTCTGGAAACACCATATATTTT.